Listed below are T cell receptor beta chains from one sample, sequenced in a study of T cells in Graves' hyperthyroidism and ophthalmopathy. TCRdb ran MiXCR on the multiplex PCR reads and lists one entry per CDR3 protein. Among roughly 170,000 distinct CDR3 sequences listed, about a tenth were seen once. The specimen was blood. These receptors all stem from a woman between 18 and 29 years old with Graves' hyperthyroidism that later progressed to Graves' ophthalmopathy. Both conserved end residues are trimmed from each CDR3. The order of the fields is V gene, J gene, CDR3 protein.

TRBV5-1,TRBJ1-2,ASSLGQGRGGYT
TRBV9,TRBJ2-7,ASSVTSGGAYEQY
TRBV9,TRBJ1-1,ASSVVGVWTEAF
TRBV5-6,TRBJ1-1,ASSLTGPTEAF
TRBV7-2,TRBJ2-1,ASSPHGAAGGEQF
TRBV12-3/TRBV12-4,TRBJ2-7,ASSLQGWEGLSYEQY
TRBV20-1,TRBJ1-1,SARRTGNTEAF
TRBV4-1,TRBJ1-3,ASSHRKFGAGGESSGNTIY
TRBV28,TRBJ1-2,ASSFGNGYT
TRBV19,TRBJ2-1,ASKGTIQSYNEQF
TRBV4-1,TRBJ1-1,ASSQDKKTEAF
TRBV9,TRBJ1-6,ASSVGWSPLH
TRBV29-1,TRBJ1-3,SVVGSGSGNTIY
TRBV30,TRBJ2-3,AWSNSNTDTQY
TRBV7-2,TRBJ1-2,ASSSQGANYGYT
TRBV6-1,TRBJ1-2,ATKPLRSGGTNYGYT
TRBV6-1,TRBJ1-5,ASKNRGIGNQPQH
TRBV10-2,TRBJ1-2,ASSESNVKIYGYT
TRBV18,TRBJ1-1,ASSPLGVEGTEAF
TRBV24-1,TRBJ2-3,ATSDGGTGGDTQY
TRBV30,TRBJ2-1,AWALSLAGLSYNEQF
TRBV14,TRBJ1-6,ASSQVTNVSPLH
TRBV4-2,TRBJ1-6,TSSHIHRSPLH
TRBV2,TRBJ2-5,ASSAGRDSKY
TRBV9,TRBJ1-1,ASSEGGNTEAF
TRBV12-3/TRBV12-4,TRBJ2-3,ASSFPFEGGSSTDTQY
TRBV18,TRBJ2-3,ASSPSARQGITDTQY
TRBV6-2/TRBV6-3,TRBJ2-1,ASSSWAPGIYNEQF
TRBV9,TRBJ1-3,ASSFTGTAGNTIY
TRBV28,TRBJ2-5,ASRERTWSVRETQY
TRBV27,TRBJ2-7,ASSLSRGRWPYEQY
TRBV11-3,TRBJ2-3,ASSPRTGSTDTQY
TRBV4-1,TRBJ2-7,ASSQEPGDYEQY
TRBV2,TRBJ1-2,ASSEVGQGTYGYT
TRBV3-1,TRBJ1-1,ASSQGGGDTEAF
TRBV4-1,TRBJ1-5,ASSQAPLRDRGKEAIGQPQH
TRBV3-1,TRBJ2-7,ASSQTDYEQY